The entry that follows covers one T cell receptor beta chain sequence. The clone's antigen remains unknown. The input lacks base qualities; no much larger clone sits a single base away. Its CDR3 holds 14 amino acids, cysteine through phenylalanine. The only DNA kept is the CDR3, 42 bases in frame from the first base. The germline V gene specifies MNHEY as CDR1 and SVGAGI as CDR2. V has 4 bases trimmed and J has 10 bases trimmed; junction bases matching no gene number 12. Donors were healthy HIV-negative adults with no recently reported acute infections or vaccinations. All donors were Caucasian adults living in Nashville, Tennessee, USA. For unsorted samples, some 87 million PBMCs were counted, and genomic DNA was extracted using the QIAamp DNA Blood Mini kit. Blood was obtained by leukapheresis, after which PBMCs were separated by Ficoll-Histopaque density gradient centrifugation and cryopreserved in liquid nitrogen vapor phase.

Using the deep immunoSEQ assay, multiplex PCR amplified TCR CDR3 regions from genomic DNA. Extracted genomic DNA from each cell subset was distributed evenly across all wells of several immunoSEQ 96-well plates, and each plate was treated as a replicate. For unsorted PBMC, about 0.3 ug genomic DNA, equal to 25,000 to 35,000 T cell genomes, was loaded into each replicate PCR. Unsorted PBMC genomic DNA was sequenced across ten immunoSEQ deep assay plates. The purified libraries were quantified using a Qubit 3.0 fluorometer, sized with a Bioanalyzer 2100, and then quantified again using the KAPA Library Quantification kit. Every immunoSEQ 96-well plate was sequenced on a dedicated single-read 150-cycle Illumina NextSeq 550 flow cell. The authors' pipeline ran thus. Because the immunoSEQ output included only junctional sequences and no quality scores, the filtering could not be the same as the filtering used for full-length reads. To assign V/J genes and CDR3, sequences were annotated using PyIR, a Python wrapper for IgBLAST v1.9, with IMGT germline references. Reads with weak V/J assignments (E-value above 1e-6), missing CDR3, stop codons, out-of-frame junctions, or ambiguous translated residues were removed. V3J clonotypes were defined as sequences sharing the same inferred V gene, J gene, and CDR3 amino acid sequence. The percentage overlap between two repertoires was calculated by dividing the number of shared unique clonotypes by the size of the smaller repertoire. RTK rarefaction, the Chao1 estimator, and Recon v2.1 estimates of unobserved clonotypes were used to assess repertoire richness. This immuneACCESS table, as held by TCRdb, lists in-frame sequences with V and J called but not all clones. Of the missing ones, under half trace to an unresolved V gene in checked studies; the others have no known cause. V, J and clone size derive from that table, while D and trimming were established from the DNA sequence. The table for this sample lists roughly 510,000 clones; roughly 85% of them were counted only once. The ten largest clones capture around 12% of the sample.

This sample was included in a study of shared clonotypes between healthy human individuals (TCRdb year 2020). Looking at the study overall: The cohort included three men and two women between 18 and 49 years of age. Different laboratories and diverse techniques were used to prepare libraries and sequence TCR repertoires, to increase sequencing depth and limit assay-specific biases. The study deeply sequenced blood TCR repertoires of five healthy adults to estimate repertoire size and the extent of clonotype sharing between individuals. Each donor's leukapheresis produced roughly between roughly 0.85 and 10 billion PBMCs. What the authors observed across the whole study: The small number of donors limited the genetic and exposure-history diversity represented. Based on pairwise subsampling, the degree of clonotype sharing among donors was expected to be affected by sequencing depth. Sampling was limited to blood, and TCR repertoires in tissue likely differ from TCR repertoires in blood.

Rearrangement joined TRBV6-5 to TRBJ1-1; the junction holds 7 bases that match TRBD1. Sequences were obtained from PBMCs. This receptor was obtained from a woman in her forties in good health. Some clones in this sample may be carry-over from other donors' samples. The base sequence is TGTGCCAGCAGTTCCACACCTGACAGGGCTTTAGCTTTCTTT. Translated, this gives CASSSTPDRALAFF.